The rows below give T cell receptor beta chains drawn from one sample of a study of cytomegalovirus exposure and HLA in healthy donors. The data were produced by immunoSEQ multiplex PCR, yet TCRdb's version contains in-frame clones alone and is incomplete. Found here are 110,000 to 150,000 clones; the top ten clones hold 0.96%. Input material: PBMCs. The receptors stem from a male donor in good health and CMV-seronegative. CDR3s include the opening cysteine and the closing phenylalanine or tryptophan. A D gene is named only where the DNA matches it firmly.

cdr3_length: 13
j_call: TRBJ2-5
v_call: TRBV19
d_call: -
cdr3_nt: TGTGCCACTGGTACAGTTCCGGGGGAGACCCAGTACTTC
cdr3_aa: CATGTVPGETQYF

cdr3_length: 17
j_call: TRBJ2-1
v_call: TRBV4-2
d_call: -
cdr3_nt: TGTGCCAGCAGCCCCCGGTCCTTACCCGGCTCCTACAATGAGCAGTTCTTC
cdr3_aa: CASSPRSLPGSYNEQFF

cdr3_length: 14
j_call: TRBJ2-7
v_call: TRBV6-1
d_call: -
cdr3_nt: TGTGCCAGCATCGAGGTTAAAAACTCCTACGAGCAGTACTTC
cdr3_aa: CASIEVKNSYEQYF

cdr3_length: 14
j_call: TRBJ2-7
v_call: TRBV5-6
d_call: TRBD2
cdr3_nt: TGTGCCAGCAGCCCGGACGGGGGGGGATTCGAGCAGTACTTC
cdr3_aa: CASSPDGGGFEQYF

cdr3_length: 16
j_call: TRBJ1-3
v_call: TRBV6-5
d_call: -
cdr3_nt: TGTGCCAGCAGTTATTGGGGACGGGAGACTGGAAACACCATATATTTT
cdr3_aa: CASSYWGRETGNTIYF

cdr3_length: 12
j_call: TRBJ2-7
v_call: TRBV30
d_call: -
cdr3_nt: TGTGCCTGGAGCGTTGGGGGGTACGAGCAGTACTTC
cdr3_aa: CAWSVGGYEQYF

cdr3_length: 13
j_call: TRBJ1-2
v_call: TRBV18
d_call: -
cdr3_nt: TGTGCCAGCTCACCTCGGGGGGACTATGGCTACACCTTC
cdr3_aa: CASSPRGDYGYTF

cdr3_length: 18
j_call: TRBJ2-5
v_call: TRBV5-1
d_call: -
cdr3_nt: TGCGCCAGCAGCTTGGCCTTCGTGGGGCTGGGTGACCAAGAGACCCAGTACTTC
cdr3_aa: CASSLAFVGLGDQETQYF

cdr3_length: 13
j_call: TRBJ2-7
v_call: TRBV30
d_call: -
cdr3_nt: TGTGCCTGGAGTGTAGCGAGCTCCTACGAGCAGTACTTC
cdr3_aa: CAWSVASSYEQYF

cdr3_length: 14
j_call: TRBJ2-7
v_call: TRBV5-6
d_call: TRBD2
cdr3_nt: TGTGCCAGCAGCGCTGGGGGAGGGGCCTACGAGCAGTACTTC
cdr3_aa: CASSAGGGAYEQYF

cdr3_length: 14
j_call: TRBJ2-7
v_call: TRBV10-2
d_call: -
cdr3_nt: TGCGCCAGCACTGACAGGAGACTACCTTACGAGCAGTACTTC
cdr3_aa: CASTDRRLPYEQYF

cdr3_length: 16
j_call: TRBJ1-2
v_call: TRBV9
d_call: -
cdr3_nt: TGTGCCAGCAGCGTAGATTCGAAGGAGACTAACTATGGCTACACCTTC
cdr3_aa: CASSVDSKETNYGYTF

cdr3_length: 15
j_call: TRBJ1-1
v_call: TRBV7-9
d_call: -
cdr3_nt: TGTGCCAGCAGCCCGAATACGGGTAGGAACACTGAAGCTTTCTTT
cdr3_aa: CASSPNTGRNTEAFF

cdr3_length: 17
j_call: TRBJ1-4
v_call: TRBV9
d_call: TRBD1
cdr3_nt: TGTGCCAGCAGCCCCAGTTTCGGGACAGATGATAATGAAAAACTGTTTTTT
cdr3_aa: CASSPSFGTDDNEKLFF

cdr3_length: 13
j_call: TRBJ2-2
v_call: TRBV9
d_call: -
cdr3_nt: TGTGCCAGCAGCGTAGAGGGGACCGGGGAGCTGTTTTTT
cdr3_aa: CASSVEGTGELFF

cdr3_length: 13
j_call: TRBJ1-5
v_call: TRBV4-1
d_call: -
cdr3_nt: TGCGCCAGCGGTAAGGGGGGCAATCAGCCCCAGCATTTT
cdr3_aa: CASGKGGNQPQHF

cdr3_length: 17
j_call: TRBJ2-2
v_call: TRBV7-6
d_call: -
cdr3_nt: TGTGCCAGCAGCTTAGTGGGGGGATTTAGGGACACCGGGGAGCTGTTTTTT
cdr3_aa: CASSLVGGFRDTGELFF

cdr3_length: 14
j_call: TRBJ2-2
v_call: TRBV2
d_call: -
cdr3_nt: TGTGCCAGCAGCACCGGGACAAACACCGGGGAGCTGTTTTTT
cdr3_aa: CASSTGTNTGELFF

cdr3_length: 16
j_call: TRBJ2-2
v_call: TRBV25-1
d_call: TRBD1
cdr3_nt: TGTGCCAGCAGTAACCGGGACAGGGTTAACACCGGGGAGCTGTTTTTT
cdr3_aa: CASSNRDRVNTGELFF

cdr3_length: 15
j_call: TRBJ1-6
v_call: TRBV15
d_call: -
cdr3_nt: TGTGCCACCAGCAGGGGGGGGATCCCGAATTCACCCCTCCACTTT
cdr3_aa: CATSRGGIPNSPLHF

cdr3_length: 14
j_call: TRBJ2-1
v_call: TRBV19
d_call: -
cdr3_nt: TGTGCCAGTAGTTTCCGGGCGGGTGGCAATGAGCAGTTCTTC
cdr3_aa: CASSFRAGGNEQFF

cdr3_length: 16
j_call: TRBJ2-7
v_call: TRBV5-1
d_call: TRBD2
cdr3_nt: TGCGCCAGCAGCTTGCTTCTAGCGGGGATAGACTACGAGCAGTACTTC
cdr3_aa: CASSLLLAGIDYEQYF

cdr3_length: 12
j_call: TRBJ2-7
v_call: TRBV5-1
d_call: TRBD1
cdr3_nt: TGCGCCAGCACAGGGGGTTTCTACGAGCAGTACTTC
cdr3_aa: CASTGGFYEQYF

cdr3_length: 12
j_call: TRBJ1-1
v_call: TRBV6-5
d_call: TRBD1
cdr3_nt: TGTGCCAGCAGGGGACAGGGGGCAGAGGCTTTCTTT
cdr3_aa: CASRGQGAEAFF

cdr3_length: 13
j_call: TRBJ1-1
v_call: TRBV18
d_call: TRBD1
cdr3_nt: TGTGCCAGCTCACCTCTACAGGGGGATGAAGCTTTCTTT
cdr3_aa: CASSPLQGDEAFF

cdr3_length: 12
j_call: TRBJ2-7
v_call: TRBV4-2
d_call: TRBD2
cdr3_nt: TGTGCCAGCAGCCAGGTAGCGGGGGAGCAGTACTTC
cdr3_aa: CASSQVAGEQYF

cdr3_length: 14
j_call: TRBJ1-1
v_call: TRBV5-4
d_call: -
cdr3_nt: TGTGCCAGCAGCTTGGCCGTGGGCCACACTGAAGCTTTCTTT
cdr3_aa: CASSLAVGHTEAFF

cdr3_length: 15
j_call: TRBJ2-6
v_call: TRBV27
d_call: -
cdr3_nt: TGTGCCAGCAGTTTAAGCAGGGCTGGGGCCAACGTCCTGACTTTC
cdr3_aa: CASSLSRAGANVLTF

cdr3_length: 15
j_call: TRBJ2-3
v_call: TRBV6-6
d_call: -
cdr3_nt: TGTGCCAGCAGTCAGACGGACAGTTACACAGATACGCAGTATTTT
cdr3_aa: CASSQTDSYTDTQYF

cdr3_length: 13
j_call: TRBJ1-2
v_call: TRBV7-2
d_call: -
cdr3_nt: TGTGCCAGCACTCATTCGGGGTTGATAGGCTACACCTTC
cdr3_aa: CASTHSGLIGYTF

cdr3_length: 14
j_call: TRBJ1-1
v_call: TRBV30
d_call: -
cdr3_nt: TGTGCCTGGAGTCTCTCCACGGTACCCACTGAAGCTTTCTTT
cdr3_aa: CAWSLSTVPTEAFF

cdr3_length: 17
j_call: TRBJ1-1
v_call: TRBV30
d_call: TRBD1
cdr3_nt: TGTGCCTGGAGTGTGGTACAGGGGGCCACTTTGAACACTGAAGCTTTCTTT
cdr3_aa: CAWSVVQGATLNTEAFF

cdr3_length: 14
j_call: TRBJ1-4
v_call: TRBV30
d_call: -
cdr3_nt: TGTGCCTGGAGTGTACCCGGGGTTTCCGAAAAACTGTTTTTT
cdr3_aa: CAWSVPGVSEKLFF

cdr3_length: 13
j_call: TRBJ2-1
v_call: TRBV18
d_call: -
cdr3_nt: TGTGCCAATTCCCCGTTCCGGGACAATGAGCAGTTCTTC
cdr3_aa: CANSPFRDNEQFF

cdr3_length: 15
j_call: TRBJ2-7
v_call: TRBV9
d_call: -
cdr3_nt: TGTGCCAGCAGCGTAGACCCCTCCAGGGCCTACGAGCAGTACTTC
cdr3_aa: CASSVDPSRAYEQYF

cdr3_length: 13
j_call: TRBJ1-2
v_call: TRBV7-3
d_call: TRBD1
cdr3_nt: TGTGCCAGCAGCCTACAGGGGGCTTATGGCTACACCTTC
cdr3_aa: CASSLQGAYGYTF

cdr3_length: 13
j_call: TRBJ2-7
v_call: TRBV15
d_call: -
cdr3_nt: TGTGCCACCAGCAGTGACGACGGGTACGAGCAGTACTTC
cdr3_aa: CATSSDDGYEQYF

cdr3_length: 18
j_call: TRBJ2-3
v_call: TRBV18
d_call: TRBD2
cdr3_nt: TGTGCCAGCTCACCACCGATCTCAGCGGGAGTGGGGTCAGATACGCAGTATTTT
cdr3_aa: CASSPPISAGVGSDTQYF

cdr3_length: 14
j_call: TRBJ2-1
v_call: TRBV5-6
d_call: -
cdr3_nt: TGTGCCAGCAGCTTTACTAGCTCATACAATGAGCAGTTCTTC
cdr3_aa: CASSFTSSYNEQFF

cdr3_length: 17
j_call: TRBJ2-6
v_call: TRBV11-2
d_call: -
cdr3_nt: TGTGCCAGCAGCTCGTCCCAGGGTAAAGGGCTTGGGAACGTCCTGACTTTC
cdr3_aa: CASSSSQGKGLGNVLTF

cdr3_length: 14
j_call: TRBJ2-7
v_call: TRBV7-2
d_call: -
cdr3_nt: TGTGCCAGCAGCCGAGTACGGAGCTCCTACGAGCAGTACTTC
cdr3_aa: CASSRVRSSYEQYF

cdr3_length: 14
j_call: TRBJ1-5
v_call: TRBV27
d_call: -
cdr3_nt: TGTGCCAGCAGTCCGTGGACAGGCAATCAGCCCCAGCATTTT
cdr3_aa: CASSPWTGNQPQHF

cdr3_length: 14
j_call: TRBJ2-1
v_call: TRBV7-8
d_call: -
cdr3_nt: TGTGCCAGCAGCTTACAGGGACTGTACAATGAGCAGTTCTTC
cdr3_aa: CASSLQGLYNEQFF

cdr3_length: 14
j_call: TRBJ2-7
v_call: TRBV7-7
d_call: TRBD1
cdr3_nt: TGTGCCAGCAGCTTAGGGACAGGGTCCTACGAGCAGTACTTC
cdr3_aa: CASSLGTGSYEQYF

cdr3_length: 15
j_call: TRBJ1-1
v_call: TRBV6-5
d_call: -
cdr3_nt: TGTGCCAGCAGTTACGGGGGCAGGGTCGATTCTGAAGCTTTCTTT
cdr3_aa: CASSYGGRVDSEAFF

cdr3_length: 13
j_call: TRBJ1-6
v_call: TRBV27
d_call: -
cdr3_nt: TGTGCCAGCAGTTCGGTTTTAGTAGCACCCCTCCACTTT
cdr3_aa: CASSSVLVAPLHF

cdr3_length: 15
j_call: TRBJ1-1
v_call: TRBV7-2
d_call: -
cdr3_nt: TGTGCCAGCAGCCAGCGGGGGGGGCGGCTGTCTGAAGCTTTCTTT
cdr3_aa: CASSQRGGRLSEAFF

cdr3_length: 16
j_call: TRBJ1-2
v_call: TRBV7-2
d_call: -
cdr3_nt: TGTGCCAGCAGCTCTACCCGCGGGGGGCCCAACTATGGCTACACCTTC
cdr3_aa: CASSSTRGGPNYGYTF

cdr3_length: 18
j_call: TRBJ2-3
v_call: TRBV19
d_call: TRBD2
cdr3_nt: TGTGCCAGTAGTATGGATCTAGCGGGTTATCCTAGCACAGATACGCAGTATTTT
cdr3_aa: CASSMDLAGYPSTDTQYF

cdr3_length: 16
j_call: TRBJ2-6
v_call: TRBV6-5
d_call: -
cdr3_nt: TGTGCCAGCAGTTGGCCCATTACCTCTGGGGCCAACGTCCTGACTTTC
cdr3_aa: CASSWPITSGANVLTF

cdr3_length: 15
j_call: TRBJ2-7
v_call: TRBV9
d_call: -
cdr3_nt: TGTGCCAGCAGCGTAGGCGGGGTATCCCTATACGAGCAGTACTTC
cdr3_aa: CASSVGGVSLYEQYF